This T cell receptor (beta chain) is from a study of response to subunit inactivated influenza vaccine. This clonotype was recorded a few times. Each CDR3 protein gets one entry after TCRdb re-called the RT-PCR reads with MiXCR. The table has more than 450,000 distinct CDR3 sequences, about 11% seen once. CDR1 and CDR2 (germline): SQVTM, ANQGSEA. This CDR3 contains 13 residues. V shed 1 base and J shed 5 bases, with 11 bases lying between them. This same sample was also part of a study on T cells expressing NK-cell markers. That study reports: UMI-tagged 5'RACE template switching yielded the TCR beta cDNA. With respect to HCMV, seven of the eight sequenced donors were seropositive, and one was seronegative. An anti-gamma-delta TCR antibody confined sorting to alpha-beta TCR T cells across several of the experiments. In about six donors, dominant CD3+CD56+NKG2C+ clonotypes ranked among the top 10 CD8+ clonotypes. A few donors likewise had their CD3+CD56-NKG2C+ fraction led by these clonotypes.

This receptor was identified in a man aged 45-60 years who received an inactivated influenza vaccine. The V and J genes are TRBV29-1 and TRBJ1-1; D gene uncertain. The source was PBMCs from blood, collected on the day of vaccination. The CDR3 region has the DNA TGCAGCGTTGAAGGGTTGGGTTGGACTGAAGCTTTCTTT. Translation: CSVEGLGWTEAFF.